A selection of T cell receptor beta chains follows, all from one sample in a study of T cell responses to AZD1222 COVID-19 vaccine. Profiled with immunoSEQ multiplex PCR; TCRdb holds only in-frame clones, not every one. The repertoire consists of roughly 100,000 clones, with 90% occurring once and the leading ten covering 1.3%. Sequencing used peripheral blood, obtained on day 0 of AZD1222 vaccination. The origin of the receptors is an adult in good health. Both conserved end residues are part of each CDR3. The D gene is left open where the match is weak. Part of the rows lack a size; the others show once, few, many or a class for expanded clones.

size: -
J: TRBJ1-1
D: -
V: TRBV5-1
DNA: TGCGCCAGCAGCTTGGGGGTTGCCACTGAAGCTTTCTTT
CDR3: CASSLGVATEAFF

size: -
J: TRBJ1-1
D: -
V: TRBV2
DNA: TGTGCCACCCCTCGGGGTAGGGAAGGGGGGTTATCTGAAGCTTTCTTT
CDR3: CATPRGREGGLSEAFF

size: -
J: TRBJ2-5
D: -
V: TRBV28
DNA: TGTGCCAGCAGTCTGCATTCGACGGAGACCCAGTACTTC
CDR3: CASSLHSTETQYF

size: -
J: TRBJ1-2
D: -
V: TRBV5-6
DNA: TGTGCCAGCAGCCACCGGGAGACCCGGGTAGTTGATGGCTACACCTTC
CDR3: CASSHRETRVVDGYTF

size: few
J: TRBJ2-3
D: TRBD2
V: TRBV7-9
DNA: TGTGCCAGCAGTGGACTAGCGGGGGGGCCAGATACGCAGTATTTT
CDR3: CASSGLAGGPDTQYF

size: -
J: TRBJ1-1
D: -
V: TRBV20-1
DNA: -
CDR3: CSARFGTGSFF

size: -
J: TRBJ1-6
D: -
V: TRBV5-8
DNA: TGTGCCAGCAGCCCCGGACGTCGAAACCTCCACTTT
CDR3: CASSPGRRNLHF

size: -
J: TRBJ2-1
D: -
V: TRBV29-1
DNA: TGCAGCGTTGAGTATTACCGGCCGCCGAATGAGCAGTTCTTC
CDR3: CSVEYYRPPNEQFF

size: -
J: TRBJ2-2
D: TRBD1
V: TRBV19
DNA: TGTGCCAGTAGTGACCCCGGGACAGGGATTGCCGGGGAGCTGTTTTTT
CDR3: CASSDPGTGIAGELFF

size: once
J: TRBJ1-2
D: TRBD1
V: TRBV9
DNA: TGTGCCAGCAGCGTAGGTGTCTCGGGACAGGGGTATGGCTACACCTTC
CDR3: CASSVGVSGQGYGYTF

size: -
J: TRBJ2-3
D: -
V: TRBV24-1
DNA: TGTGCCACCAGTGATTGGGCAGACACAGATACGCAGTATTTT
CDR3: CATSDWADTDTQYF

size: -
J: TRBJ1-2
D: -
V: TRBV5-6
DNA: TGTGCCAGCAGCCCCCCTGGCTATGGCTACACCTTC
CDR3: CASSPPGYGYTF

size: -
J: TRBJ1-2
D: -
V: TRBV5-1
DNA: TGCGCCAGCAGCTTGGCTGTGACGGAACTCCACTATGGCTACACCTTC
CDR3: CASSLAVTELHYGYTF

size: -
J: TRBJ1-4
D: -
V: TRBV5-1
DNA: TGCGCCAGCAGCCCGGCAGGTTCAACTAATGAAAAACTGTTTTTT
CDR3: CASSPAGSTNEKLFF

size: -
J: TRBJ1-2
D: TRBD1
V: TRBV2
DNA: TGTGCCAGCAGCGACGGGACAGCTTATGGCTACACCTTC
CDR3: CASSDGTAYGYTF

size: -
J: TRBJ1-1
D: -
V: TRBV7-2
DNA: TGTGCCAGCAGCTTTCGAGAGGAGGCTTTCTTT
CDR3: CASSFREEAFF